The next 8 T cell receptor beta chains were all read from a single sample in a study of beta chain features in type 1 diabetes. TCRB transcripts that were expressed got sequenced, as all of the isolated RNA had been reverse transcribed. Clones were read by immunoSEQ multiplex PCR, and TCRdb kept only the in-frame ones, dropping some. Of around 500,000 clones in the sample, over 9.5% were seen once. Sequencing used naive CD4+ T cells from blood. The receptors derive from a woman aged 18 to 35 in good health.

The J gene is TRBJ2-7, the V gene TRBV18, with TRBD2 matching 8 bases. CDR3 length equals 15 residues. V dropped 4 bases and J dropped 2; count of bases not matched to a gene: 7. Germline V gene data show CDR1 as KGHSH and CDR2 as LQKENI. The CDR3 DNA is TGTGCCAGCTCACAGGTGAAAGCGGGAGCCTACGAGCAGTACTTC. Translating it yields CASSQVKAGAYEQYF. The variable domain in full, with the rest retrieved from reference TRBV18 and TRBJ2-7, is NAGVMQNPRHLVRRRGQEARLRCSPMKGHSHVYWYRQLPEEGLKFMVYLQKENIIDESGMPKERFSAEFPKEGPSILRIQQVVRGDSAAYFCASSQVKAGAYEQYFGPGTRLTVT.

The rearrangement joins TRBV10-3 to TRBJ2-5, with D unresolved. In germline, CDR1 is ENHRY, CDR2 SYGVKD. The V end was cut by 4 bases, the J end by 0 bases, with 6 bases between. CDR3 length: 13 residues. The CDR3 protein is CAISANNQETQYF. In DNA form, the CDR3 reads TGTGCCATCAGTGCAAACAACCAAGAGACCCAGTACTTC.

The chain links TRBV9 to TRBJ2-7; either TRBD1 or TRBD2 may fit D (6 bases each). V gave up 0 bases and J gave up 7 bases, with 14 bases separating them. There are 14 residues in the CDR3. Looked up from germline, CDR1 is SGDLS and CDR2 is YYNGEE. CDR3 bases: TGTGCCAGCAGCGTAGGACCGGGGGCCGGGGAGCAGTACGTC. Translated: CASSVGPGAGEQYV.

V usage is TRBV20-1 and J usage is TRBJ2-1; no clear D. Between the trimmed V and J ends, which lost 8 bases and 10 bases, there was a span of 6 bases. There are 8 residues in the CDR3. Germline lookup yields CDR1 DFQATT and CDR2 SNEGSKA (reference sequence). CDR3 protein: CSPAEQFF. The CDR3 nucleotides read TGCAGTCCCGCCGAGCAGTTCTTC.

V usage is TRBV11-2 and J usage is TRBJ2-3, with 8 bases aligning to TRBD2. V shed 1 base and J 3 bases; nucleotides not matched to a gene: 6. This CDR3 is built from 16 residues. The germline V gene encodes CDR1 SGHAT and CDR2 FQNNGV. The CDR3 bases are TGTGCCAGCAGCTTAGGGGTTGCGGGAGGTACAGATACGCAGTATTTT. Translated: CASSLGVAGGTDTQYF.

This clone has a count of ten or more. The chain has TRBV15 and TRBJ2-1; 7 bases line up with TRBD2. V trimming: 5 bases; J trimming: 6 bases; junction bases outside the gene matches: 10. Germline CDR1 and CDR2: LNHNV and YYDKDF (reference sequence). The CDR3 loop spans 15 amino acids. Here the CDR3 DNA reads TGTGCCACCAGCCCCCGCCCGGGGGGTGGCAATGAGCAGTTCTTC. It translates to CATSPRPGGGNEQFF.

This clone was detected only a few times. The chain uses TRBV10-3 and TRBJ2-7; D not certain. The CDR3 extends over 11 amino acids. Germline V gives CDR1 ENHRY, CDR2 SYGVKD. As DNA, the CDR3 is TGTGCCATCAGTGATAGTTGGGAAACCATCGTC. This sequence encodes CAISDSWETIV.

This clone has more than one count but fewer than ten. The chain couples TRBV9 to TRBJ2-3; no clear D gene. CDR3 length equals 14 residues. V lost 2 bases and J 2 bases, leaving 9 bases between the germline ends. Germline V gene sequence: CDR1 SGDLS, CDR2 YYNGEE. The CDR3 loop reads CASSVRHTTDTQYF. CDR3 bases: TGTGCCAGCAGCGTTAGGCACACCACAGATACGCAGTATTTT.